These 25 T cell receptor beta chains came from one sample sequenced in a study of read filtering for tumor transcriptome and immune sequencing. The library was built from roughly 400 ng RNA with molecular barcoded adaptors for alpha/delta and beta/gamma chains. TCRdb reprocessed the reads with MiXCR, giving one entry per CDR3 protein. The sample includes about 27,000 distinct CDR3 sequences, about an eighth of them seen just once. Source material: a population of CD138-negative cells sorted from bone marrow. The receptors were gathered from a donor at least 40 years old with multiple myeloma.

On this clonotype: A much larger clone lies one base from this, so it may be a read error. The rearrangement joins TRBV3-1 to TRBJ2-2; D is uncertain. CDR1 is LGHDT and CDR2 is YNNKEL in the germline V gene (reference sequence). The CDR3 contains 14 residues. The CDR3 region is CASGQEGYTGELFF. The CDR3 DNA is TGTGCCAGCGGCCAAGAAGGGTACACCGGGGAGCTGTTTTTT.

This clonotype came up many times. This chain links TRBV15 with TRBJ2-7, with D possibly matching TRBD1 (5 bases). The germline CDR1 and CDR2 sequences are LNHNV and YYDKDF (reference sequence). V dropped 0 bases and J dropped 0 bases, with 9 bases sitting between them. This CDR3 comprises 15 residues. CDR3: CATSRDLDSSYEQYF. The CDR3 nucleotides are TGTGCCACCAGCAGAGATTTAGACAGCTCCTACGAGCAGTACTTC.

About this clonotype itself: A read error may produce the germline difference seen at one junction end. The chain links TRBV4-1 to TRBJ1-5; TRBD1 might be the D (5 bases). The CDR3 contains 16 residues. CDR1 is MGHRA and CDR2 is YSYEKL in the germline V gene. Written as DNA, the CDR3 is TGCGCCAGCAGCCAGTTTCCGGGGCAGGGAAGTCAGTCCCAGCATTTT. Its protein product is CASSQFPGQGSQSQHF.

This clonotype showed up many times. The chain recombines TRBV30 with TRBJ2-7; D may be TRBD1 (6 bases). Germline V CDR1 and CDR2: GTSNPN, SVGIG (reference sequence). The CDR3 sequence is 12 residues long. The ends were cut back, 1 base at V and 4 bases at J, with 8 bases in the middle. The CDR3 DNA follows: TGTGCCTGGAGTGCAGGGGAGTACGAGCAGTACTTC. Translating gives CAWSAGEYEQYF.

In the case of this clonotype: A far larger clone lies a single base away; this is likely a read error. The genes are TRBV7-2 and TRBJ1-1; unclear D gene. In germline, CDR1 is SGHTA, CDR2 FQGNSA. The CDR3 is 13 amino acids. V dropped 5 bases and J dropped 8 bases, with 15 bases sitting between them. The CDR3 protein is CASSPGLPREAFF. Written as DNA, the CDR3 is TGTGCCAGCAGCCCCGGACTTCCCAGGGAAGCTTTCTTT.

This clonotype was picked up many times. In DNA form, the CDR3 reads TGCAGTGCTACAATAAATAGGGGGGGAGTAATGGATACGCAGTATTTT. It encodes CSATINRGGVMDTQYF. The chain uses TRBV20-1 and TRBJ2-3; D is perhaps TRBD2 (7 bases). This CDR3 spans 16 amino acids. V was pared by 4 bases and J by 6 bases, with 23 bases between. CDR1 is DFQATT, CDR2 SNEGSKA, per germline (reference sequence).

This clonotype was found many times. V and J are TRBV5-6 and TRBJ2-3, with D maybe TRBD2 (5 bases). Trimming stripped 1 base from V and 0 bases from J, with 15 bases between. Per the germline V gene, CDR1 is SGHDT and CDR2 is YYEEEE. The CDR3 contains 17 residues. CDR3 loop: CASSLYSGYTSTDTQYF. The CDR3 DNA sequence: TGTGCCAGCAGCTTGTACAGCGGATACACTAGCACAGATACGCAGTATTTT.

This clonotype showed up many times. V and J are TRBV7-6 and TRBJ2-3, with unresolved D. The ends were cut back, 2 bases at V and 2 bases at J, with 20 bases in the middle. The CDR3 has 18 residues. The V gene's germline CDR1 is SGHVS and CDR2 FNYEAQ. This CDR3 reads CASSLRPRASGDTDTQYF. The CDR3 nucleotides read TGTGCCAGCAGCTTACGTCCTCGAGCGTCAGGTGACACAGATACGCAGTATTTT.

This clonotype was seen repeatedly, ten times or more. This rearrangement joins TRBV29-1 to TRBJ1-1, with no clear D. The length of the CDR3 is 12 residues. Germline V lookup: CDR1 SQVTM, CDR2 ANQGSEA. The V end lost 7 bases, the J end lost 0 bases, and 9 bases lay between the germline ends. CDR3 loop: CSARQVNTEAFF. The CDR3 coding sequence is TGCAGCGCCCGCCAGGTGAACACTGAAGCTTTCTTT.

Ten or more counts support this clonotype. The chain couples TRBV3-1 to TRBJ2-2, with 7 positions matching TRBD2. The germline CDR1 and CDR2 sequences are LGHDT and YNNKEL (reference sequence). The trim removed 0 bases at V and 7 bases at J, leaving 8 bases unmatched. The CDR3 contains 16 residues. CDR3 sequence (DNA): TGTGCCAGCAGCCAAGATCGGATTAGCGGGCACGGGGAGCTGTTTTTT. It codes for CASSQDRISGHGELFF.

This clonotype has at least ten counts. This chain uses TRBV7-9 with TRBJ1-1; D possibly corresponds to TRBD1 (5 bases). CDR1 SEHNR and CDR2 FQNEAQ come from the germline V gene (reference sequence). Trimming shortened V by 5 bases and J by 1 base, and 8 bases separated the two germline ends. This CDR3 region has 13 residues. CDR3 in DNA: TGTGCCAGCAGCCCCGGGACGAACACTGAAGCTTTCTTT. It specifies CASSPGTNTEAFF.

This clonotype was seen repeatedly, ten times or more. The J gene is TRBJ2-3, the V gene TRBV11-2, with 13 nucleotides matching TRBD2. This CDR3 has 16 amino acids. Trimming at V came to 5 bases and at J to 6 bases, leaving 8 bases not matched to a gene. CDR1 is SGHAT, CDR2 FQNNGV, per germline. The CDR3 sequence: CASSRRTSGSVDTQYF. CDR3 sequence (DNA): TGTGCCAGCAGCCGAAGGACTAGCGGGAGTGTCGATACGCAGTATTTT.

The table lists this clonotype with many counts. The CDR3 loop reads CSAPRQGASYEQYF. DNA of the CDR3: TGCAGTGCCCCAAGGCAGGGAGCATCCTACGAGCAGTACTTC. The V and J genes are TRBV20-1 and TRBJ2-7; D possibly uses TRBD1 or TRBD2 (5 bases each). CDR1 is DFQATT and CDR2 is SNEGSKA in the germline V gene (reference sequence). V was clipped by 6 bases and J by 1 base, with 16 bases between them. The CDR3 runs to 14 residues.

A note on this clonotype: One end of the junction is discordant with germline, which a read error may explain. In DNA form, the CDR3 reads TGTAGCGTTGTGGAGGGCATAGGCTATGGCTACACCTTC. It encodes CSVVEGIGYGYTF. V gene TRBV29-1 combines with J gene TRBJ1-2; D gene uncertain. Germline lookup yields CDR1 SQVTM and CDR2 ANQGSEA. The CDR3 has 13 residues.

The chain uses TRBV2 and TRBJ2-6; perhaps TRBD1 as D (5 bases). Germline CDR1 SNHLY, CDR2 FYNNEI. The CDR3 runs to 15 residues. Trimming pared 7 bases from V and 0 bases from J, leaving 10 bases between. CDR3 in DNA: TGTGCCAGCACCCAAAGGGGCTCTGGGGCCAACGTCCTGACTTTC. Its protein is CASTQRGSGANVLTF. The full variable domain, completed using reference TRBV2 and TRBJ2-6, is EPEVTQTPSHQVTQMGQEVILRCVPISNHLYFYWYRQILGQKVEFLVSFYNNEISEKSEIFDDQFSVERPDGSNFTLKIRSTKLEDSAMYFCASTQRGSGANVLTFGAGSRLTVL.

This clonotype has just a few counts. Since a far larger clone is one base different, this is likely a read error. CDR3 protein: CASSLGQAYNEQFF. As DNA, the CDR3 is TGTGCCAGCAGCTTAGGGCAGGCCTACAATGAGCAGTTCTTC. The chain recombines TRBV7-6 with TRBJ2-1; unclear D gene. Germline CDR1 SGHVS, CDR2 FNYEAQ. CDR3 size: 14 residues. Trimming stripped 1 base from V and 2 bases from J, with 6 bases between.

This clonotype was recorded at least ten times. This chain connects TRBV29-1 to TRBJ1-1; possible D gene TRBD1, 5 bases. Germline V CDR1 and CDR2: SQVTM, ANQGSEA. V lost 4 bases and J 3 bases, leaving 12 bases between the germline ends. The CDR3 sequence is 13 residues long. For the CDR3, the DNA is TGCAGCGTTGTACGGGGGATGGACACTGAAGCTTTCTTT. Its translation is CSVVRGMDTEAFF.

This chain joins TRBV28 and TRBJ2-5, with 12 bases aligning to TRBD2. CDR1 is MDHEN, CDR2 SYDVKM, per germline. Losses at the gene ends were 5 bases for V and 4 bases for J; bases not matched to a gene: 8. The CDR3 covers 16 residues. Written as DNA, the CDR3 is TGTGCCAGCAGTAGTCGGACTAGCGGGATAGGAGAGACCCAGTACTTC. This encodes CASSSRTSGIGETQYF.

This clonotype was observed at least ten times. CDR3 sequence reads: CASSFNGARYSKANVLTF. The CDR3 bases are TGCGCCAGCAGCTTCAACGGGGCCCGGTATTCTAAAGCCAACGTCCTGACTTTC. V is TRBV5-1 and J is TRBJ2-6, with D tentatively TRBD1 or TRBD2 (5 bases each). Trimming took 2 bases from V and 7 from J, leaving 22 bases between them. CDR3 length: 18 residues. Germline-derived CDR1 and CDR2 are SGHRS and YFSETQ.

This clonotype was picked up many times. CDR3 nucleotides: TGTGCCAGCATCCCTGACCCAGGGACTAGCGGGAACTACAATGAGCAGTTCTTC. Translating gives CASIPDPGTSGNYNEQFF. This chain connects TRBV12-3 or TRBV12-4 to TRBJ2-1, with TRBD2 identical over 13 bases. The ends lost 7 bases at V and 3 bases at J; junction bases unmatched: 12. The CDR3 is 18 residues long.

For this clonotype: A junction boundary mismatches the germline segment, possibly from a read error. CDR3 sequence: CASSSGLAGSGEQFF. The DNA of the CDR3 is TGTGCCAGCAGCTCCGGACTAGCGGGAAGTGGTGAGCAGTTTTTC. The chain has TRBV7-6 and TRBJ2-1, with 12 bases identical to TRBD2. This CDR3 region has 15 residues. Germline V lookup: CDR1 SGHVS, CDR2 FNYEAQ.

This clonotype was seen many times. The V gene is TRBV20-1, the J gene TRBJ1-1; possibly TRBD1 for D (5 bases). This CDR3 contains 13 residues. Germline-derived CDR1 and CDR2 are DFQATT and SNEGSKA (reference sequence). The DNA for the CDR3 is TGCAGCACCGGACCCCTCGGGGGGACTGAAGCTTTCTTT. It encodes CSTGPLGGTEAFF.

This clonotype was recorded at least ten times. CDR3 amino acids: CASSGNSGSSYEQYF. Here the CDR3 DNA reads TGTGCCAGCAGCGGTAATAGCGGGAGCTCCTACGAGCAGTACTTC. The J gene is TRBJ2-7, the V gene TRBV5-6; 9 positions match TRBD2. The J segment lost 0 bases and the V segment lost 4 bases, leaving 5 bases of the junction unmatched. Germline-derived CDR1 and CDR2 are SGHDT and YYEEEE. The CDR3 runs 15 residues. Variable domain in full (rest from reference TRBV5-6 and TRBJ2-7): DAGVTQSPTHLIKTRGQQVTLRCSPKSGHDTVSWYQQALGQGPQFIFQYYEEEERQRGNFPDRFSGHQFPNYSSELNVNALLLGDSALYLCASSGNSGSSYEQYFGPGTRLTVT.

This clonotype was seen at least ten times. The chain employs TRBV19 and TRBJ2-1, with 8 bases identical to TRBD1. The CDR3 is 16 amino acids. Germline V gives CDR1 LNHDA, CDR2 SQIVND (reference sequence). The ends lost 6 bases at V and 4 bases at J; junction bases unmatched: 11. The CDR3 sequence is CASSLPGTGLYNEQFF. The CDR3 DNA reads TGTGCCAGTAGCCTACCCGGGACAGGACTTTACAATGAGCAGTTCTTC.

This clonotype has at least ten counts. The gene calls are TRBV19 and TRBJ2-5; D remains unclear. Germline CDR1 reads LNHDA; CDR2 reads SQIVND (reference sequence). The CDR3 loop spans 15 amino acids. Trimming took off 3 bases at V and 1 base at J, with 12 bases between the two ends. CDR3: CASSITWVGQETQYF. DNA for the CDR3: TGTGCCAGTAGTATCACATGGGTCGGCCAAGAGACCCAGTACTTC.